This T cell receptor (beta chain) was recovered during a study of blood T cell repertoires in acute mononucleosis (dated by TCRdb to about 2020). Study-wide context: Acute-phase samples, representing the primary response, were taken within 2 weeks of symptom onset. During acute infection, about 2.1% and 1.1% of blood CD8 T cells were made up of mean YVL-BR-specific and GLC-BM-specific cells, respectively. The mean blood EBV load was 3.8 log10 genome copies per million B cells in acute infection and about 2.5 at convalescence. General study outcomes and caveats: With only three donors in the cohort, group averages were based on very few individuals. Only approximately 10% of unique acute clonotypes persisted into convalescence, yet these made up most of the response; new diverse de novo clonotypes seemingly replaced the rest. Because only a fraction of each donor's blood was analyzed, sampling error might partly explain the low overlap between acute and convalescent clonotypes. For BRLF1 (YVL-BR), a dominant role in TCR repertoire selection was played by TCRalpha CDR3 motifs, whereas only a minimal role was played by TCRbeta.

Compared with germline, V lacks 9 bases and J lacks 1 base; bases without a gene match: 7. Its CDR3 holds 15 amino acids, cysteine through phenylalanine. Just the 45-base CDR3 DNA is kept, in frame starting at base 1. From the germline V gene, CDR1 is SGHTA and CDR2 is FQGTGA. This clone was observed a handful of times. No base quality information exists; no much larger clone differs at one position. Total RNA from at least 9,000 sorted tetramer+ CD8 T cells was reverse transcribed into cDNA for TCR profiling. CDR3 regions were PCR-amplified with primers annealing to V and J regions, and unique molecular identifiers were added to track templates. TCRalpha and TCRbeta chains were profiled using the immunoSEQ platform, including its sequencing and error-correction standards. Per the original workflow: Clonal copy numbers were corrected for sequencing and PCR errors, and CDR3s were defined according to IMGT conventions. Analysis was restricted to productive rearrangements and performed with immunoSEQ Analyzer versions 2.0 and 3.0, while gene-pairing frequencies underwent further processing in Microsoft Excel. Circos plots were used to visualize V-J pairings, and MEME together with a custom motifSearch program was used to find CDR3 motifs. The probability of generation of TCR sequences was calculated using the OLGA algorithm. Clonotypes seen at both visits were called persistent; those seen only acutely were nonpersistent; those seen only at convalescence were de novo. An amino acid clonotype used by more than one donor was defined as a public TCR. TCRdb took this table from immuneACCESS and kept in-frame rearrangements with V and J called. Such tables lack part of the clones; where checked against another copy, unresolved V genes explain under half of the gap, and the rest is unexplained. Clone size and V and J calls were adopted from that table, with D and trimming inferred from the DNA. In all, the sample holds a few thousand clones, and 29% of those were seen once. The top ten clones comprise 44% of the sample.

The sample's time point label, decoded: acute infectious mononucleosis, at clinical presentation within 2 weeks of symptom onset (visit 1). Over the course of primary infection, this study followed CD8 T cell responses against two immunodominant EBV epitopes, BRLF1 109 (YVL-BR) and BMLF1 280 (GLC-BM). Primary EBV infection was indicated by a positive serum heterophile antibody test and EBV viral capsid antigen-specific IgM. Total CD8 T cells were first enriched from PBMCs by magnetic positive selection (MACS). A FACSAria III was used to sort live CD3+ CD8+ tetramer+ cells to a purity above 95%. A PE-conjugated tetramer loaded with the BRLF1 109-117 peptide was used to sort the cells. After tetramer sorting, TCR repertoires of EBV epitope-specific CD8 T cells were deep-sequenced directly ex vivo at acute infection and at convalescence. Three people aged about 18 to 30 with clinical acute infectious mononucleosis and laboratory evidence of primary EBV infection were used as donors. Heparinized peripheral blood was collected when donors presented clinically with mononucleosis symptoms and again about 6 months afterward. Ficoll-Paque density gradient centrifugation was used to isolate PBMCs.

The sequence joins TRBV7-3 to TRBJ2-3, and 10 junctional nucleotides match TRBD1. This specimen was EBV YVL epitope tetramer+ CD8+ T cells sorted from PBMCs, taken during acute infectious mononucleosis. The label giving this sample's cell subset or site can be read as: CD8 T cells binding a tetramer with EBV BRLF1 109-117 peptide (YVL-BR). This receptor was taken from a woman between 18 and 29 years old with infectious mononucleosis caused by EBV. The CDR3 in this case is CASKTGTGGTDTQYF. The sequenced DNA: TGTGCCAGTAAAACCGGGACAGGGGGCACAGATACGCAGTATTTT.